Listed here are 22 T cell receptor beta chains from one sample, sequenced in a study of blood T cells in healthy people across ages. Through a sample-barcoded 5' primer and a J-beta primer mix, a second PCR was run for roughly 7 to 11 cycles. TCRdb ran MiXCR on the 5' RACE reads and lists one entry per CDR3 protein. The repertoire holds 700,000 or so distinct CDR3 sequences, with 20% to 25% as singletons. Material: blood. These receptors were collected from a man between 65 and 79 years old in good health.

This clonotype has a handful of counts. J is TRBJ2-3 and V is TRBV5-5; 7 bases fit TRBD1. CDR1 is SGHKS and CDR2 is YYEKEE in the germline V gene (reference sequence). V lost 3 bases and J lost 2; bases outside the gene matches: 3. This CDR3 region has 14 residues. This CDR3 reads CASSWDSTTDTQYF. The CDR3 DNA is TGTGCCAGCAGCTGGGACAGTACCACAGATACGCAGTATTTT.

The V call is TRBV7-3, the J call TRBJ2-3; the match to TRBD2 covers 7 bases. The CDR3 length is 15 residues. The junction had 11 bases not matched to a gene; V was cut back by 5 bases and J by 6 bases. From germline, CDR1 is SGHTA and CDR2 FQGTGA. The CDR3 sequence is CASSMGGRLADTQYF. CDR3 DNA: TGTGCCAGCAGCATGGGAGGGCGGTTGGCGGATACGCAGTATTTT.

The genes are TRBV24-1 and TRBJ2-1; 11 nucleotides agree with TRBD2. Germline values: CDR1 KGHDR, CDR2 SFDVKD. This CDR3 region has 16 residues. V was clipped by 2 bases and J by 4 bases; unmatched bases: 3. The CDR3: CATSDSGLAGYNEQFF. CDR3 DNA: TGTGCCACCAGTGATTCCGGACTAGCGGGTTACAATGAGCAGTTCTTC.

This sequence joins TRBV6-5 and TRBJ1-6, with D maybe TRBD1 (5 bases). With 4 bases removed from V and 4 bases from J, the gap between germline ends came to 14 bases. The length of the CDR3 is 16 residues. Germline V gives CDR1 MNHEY, CDR2 SVGAGI. The DNA for the CDR3 is TGTGCCAGCAGTTGGGGAGACAGAGTTTATAATTCACCCCTCCACTTT. Protein sequence: CASSWGDRVYNSPLHF.

This chain links TRBV10-3 with TRBJ1-1; 7 bases fit TRBD1. Germline CDR1 ENHRY, CDR2 SYGVKD. The CDR3 sequence is 13 residues long. The J segment lost 3 bases and the V segment lost 9 bases, leaving 7 bases of the junction unmatched. The CDR3 DNA follows: TGTGCCATTGAGGGGGCGGAGGACACTGAAGCTTTCTTT. Encoded protein: CAIEGAEDTEAFF.

The chain couples TRBV5-1 to TRBJ1-1; D is unclear. Per the germline V gene, CDR1 is SGHRS and CDR2 is YFSETQ. Trimming removed 3 bases from V and 1 base from J, with 10 bases in between. The CDR3 has 14 amino acids. CDR3 in amino acids: CASSYQLGNTEAFF. CDR3 bases: TGCGCCAGCAGCTACCAACTGGGGAACACTGAAGCTTTCTTT.

This clonotype came up a few times. The rearrangement uses TRBV7-9 and TRBJ1-5; D is unresolved. The CDR3 consists of 11 residues. CDR1 is SEHNR and CDR2 is FQNEAQ in the germline V gene (reference sequence). CDR3 DNA sequence: TGTGCTCCGGGTAGCAATCAGCCCCAGCATTTT. Residues: CAPGSNQPQHF.

This sequence joins TRBV6-2 or TRBV6-3 and TRBJ1-2; tentative D call: TRBD1 (6 bases). Germline lookup yields CDR1 MNHEY and CDR2 SVGEGT. The CDR3 has 15 residues. Between the trimmed V and J ends, which lost 5 bases and 4 bases, there was a span of 17 bases. The CDR3 region has the DNA TGTGCCAGCAGTCAGACAGGAATTTCTTCCTATGGCTACACCTTC. Translating gives CASSQTGISSYGYTF.

This clonotype was seen a handful of times. This chain links TRBV12-3 or TRBV12-4 with TRBJ1-5, with D possibly being TRBD1 (6 bases). This CDR3 contains 13 residues. Deletions cut 5 bases from V and 11 bases from J, with 16 bases between. The CDR3 reads CASSIFRGQTQHF. DNA of the CDR3: TGTGCCAGCAGTATCTTCAGGGGTCAAACCCAGCATTTT.

This clonotype was seen only a few times. The chain carries TRBV28 and TRBJ1-2, with a weak D call TRBD1 (6 bases). Trimming left V 6 bases short and J 4 bases short, with 18 bases between. Germline assignment: CDR1 MDHEN and CDR2 SYDVKM. This CDR3 comprises 15 residues. CDR3 loop: CASSPFTGQGYGYTF. DNA for the CDR3: TGTGCCAGCAGCCCCTTTACAGGGCAGGGCTATGGCTACACCTTC.

This clonotype has more than one count but fewer than ten. The chain joins TRBV11-2 to TRBJ2-5, with D possibly being TRBD1 (6 bases). The CDR3 has 14 amino acids. The V end lost 4 bases, the J end lost 5 bases, and 14 bases lay between the germline ends. CDR1 is SGHAT, CDR2 FQNNGV, per germline. The CDR3 reads CASSSHRDAETQYF. Written as DNA, the CDR3 is TGTGCCAGCAGCTCACACAGGGATGCGGAGACCCAGTACTTC.

This clonotype has only a few counts. The rearrangement joins TRBV4-1 to TRBJ1-2; a weak D match, TRBD1 (6 bases). CDR1 and CDR2 (germline): MGHRA, YSYEKL. The length of the CDR3 is 16 residues. Trimming took 4 bases from V and 4 from J, leaving 19 bases between them. CDR3 in amino acids: CASSPSDSQTFYGYTF. The CDR3 bases are TGCGCCAGCAGCCCCTCGGACAGCCAAACCTTCTATGGCTACACCTTC.

The chain employs TRBV29-1 and TRBJ1-3; no clear D. Germline CDR1 SQVTM, CDR2 ANQGSEA. Trimming removed 1 base at V and 6 bases at J, with 7 bases between. This CDR3 is built from 12 residues. In DNA, the CDR3 is TGCAGCGTTGAAGGTCCGTTAAACACCATATATTTT. It encodes CSVEGPLNTIYF.

There are a few counts of this clonotype. The chain carries TRBV5-5 and TRBJ1-5; D is perhaps TRBD1 (5 bases). The germline V and J ends were trimmed by 1 base and 10 bases, with 18 bases remaining between them. Germline loops: CDR1 SGHKS, CDR2 YYEKEE (reference sequence). This CDR3 has 15 amino acids. DNA for the CDR3: TGTGCCAGCAGCTTGTTCGGGGGGACCGAGCAACCCCAGCATTTT. It codes for CASSLFGGTEQPQHF.

The chain employs TRBV10-3 and TRBJ1-2; perhaps TRBD1 as D (5 bases). Trimming removed 2 bases from V and 4 bases from J, with 20 bases in between. This CDR3 is built from 17 residues. Germline-derived CDR1 and CDR2 are ENHRY and SYGVKD. The CDR3 coding sequence is TGTGCCATCAGTGAGCCGCCTTTGAGACAGCCACCCTATGGCTACACCTTC. Translation: CAISEPPLRQPPYGYTF.

The rearrangement links TRBV12-3 or TRBV12-4 to TRBJ2-3; 14 positions match TRBD2. Losses at the gene ends were 3 bases for V and 5 bases for J; bases not matched to a gene: 7. The CDR3 runs 17 residues. CDR3 sequence (DNA): TGTGCCAGCAGTTTCCCGGGACTAGCGGGAGCAAAAGATACGCAGTATTTT. Its protein product is CASSFPGLAGAKDTQYF.

The chain carries TRBV6-2 or TRBV6-3 and TRBJ1-2; 9 nucleotides match TRBD1. The CDR3 consists of 14 residues. V shed 6 bases, J shed 8 bases, and the junction held 10 bases outside the gene matches. The germline CDR1 and CDR2 sequences are MNHEY and SVGEGT. CDR3 region: CASRSNRGQDGYTF. The CDR3 DNA follows: TGTGCCAGCAGGTCTAACAGGGGGCAGGACGGCTACACCTTC.

The genes are TRBV20-1 and TRBJ2-3; D uncertain. The germline V and J ends were trimmed by 3 bases and 2 bases, with 12 bases remaining between them. The CDR3 has 14 amino acids. The germline gives CDR1 DFQATT, CDR2 SNEGSKA (reference sequence). The CDR3 protein is CSASSGLYTDTQYF. The CDR3 DNA is TGCAGTGCTAGCTCGGGCCTTTACACAGATACGCAGTATTTT.

This rearrangement joins TRBV5-1 to TRBJ2-1; 9 positions match TRBD2. Trimming took 4 bases from V and 5 from J; bases not matched to a gene: 7. CDR1 and CDR2 from the germline V gene are SGHRS and YFSETQ. This CDR3 has 15 residues. CDR3 nucleotides: TGCGCCAGCAGCCCCTGGCTAGCGGGGAACAATGAGCAGTTCTTC. Protein: CASSPWLAGNNEQFF.

V gene TRBV12-3 or TRBV12-4 combines with J gene TRBJ2-3; tentative D call: TRBD2 (6 bases). The V and J ends lost 3 bases and 4 bases respectively, with 14 bases between them. This CDR3 spans 15 amino acids. The CDR3, as DNA: TGTGCCAGCAGTTTCGGGGGAGCTAGCGCAGATACGCAGTATTTT. Amino acid sequence: CASSFGGASADTQYF.

This chain's CDR3 is CASSHIAGVYQETQYF. CDR3 nucleotides: TGTGCCAGCAGCCATATAGCGGGAGTGTACCAAGAGACCCAGTACTTC. The rearrangement uses TRBV14 and TRBJ2-5; 9 positions match TRBD2. Per germline, CDR1 SGHDN and CDR2 FVKESK. J gave up 0 bases and V 3 bases, and 5 bases lay outside the gene matches. CDR3 length: 16 residues.

The chain has TRBV7-2 and TRBJ2-5; D may match TRBD1 or TRBD2 (6 bases each). In germline, CDR1 is SGHTA, CDR2 FQGNSA. The V and J ends lost 5 bases and 7 bases respectively, with 17 bases between them. This CDR3 comprises 14 residues. The CDR3 is CASSLNRARGTQYF. CDR3 coding DNA: TGTGCCAGCAGCCTTAACAGGGCGCGGGGGACCCAGTACTTC.